A single sample is the source of the 20 T cell receptor beta chains below, sequenced in a study of T cells after posttransplantation cyclophosphamide. Generated by immunoSEQ multiplex PCR, the TCRdb table keeps only in-frame clones and is missing some. The sample carries roughly 20,000 clones, approximately 98% recorded once. The specimen sequenced was naive CD8+ T cells sorted from PBMCs. Source of these receptors: a man in his forties in good health, CMV-negative, and a related stem cell transplant donor.

J is TRBJ2-7 and V is TRBV7-2; 8 positions match TRBD2. CDR1 and CDR2 from the germline V gene are SGHTA and FQGNSA. J gave up 2 bases and V 4 bases, and 13 bases lay outside the gene matches. This CDR3 has 17 amino acids. The CDR3 nucleotides read TGTGCCAGCAGCTACCCCGGGGGCGGGAGGTCCCCCTACGAGCAGTACTTC. Amino acid sequence: CASSYPGGGRSPYEQYF.

This clone was found once. The chain joins TRBV7-7 to TRBJ2-2, with D possibly being TRBD1 (5 bases). This CDR3 has 14 amino acids. V was cut by 1 base and J by 6 bases, with 9 bases left in between. Germline V CDR1 and CDR2: SSHAT, FNYEAQ (reference sequence). This CDR3 reads CASSLGDRAGELFF. In DNA form, the CDR3 reads TGTGCCAGCAGCTTAGGAGACAGAGCCGGGGAGCTGTTTTTT.

This chain joins TRBV7-3 and TRBJ1-2, with D maybe TRBD1 (6 bases). CDR1 is SGHTA and CDR2 is FQGTGA in the germline V gene. V was cut by 5 bases and J by 5 bases, with 15 bases left in between. The CDR3 spans 14 residues. CDR3 DNA sequence: TGTGCCAGCAGCCCCACGGGGGGGGCGTATGGCTACACCTTC. Its protein product is CASSPTGGAYGYTF.

The V and J genes are TRBV15 and TRBJ2-1; 13 nucleotides align to TRBD2. The CDR3 has 15 residues. Unmatched junction bases numbered 0, after V lost 1 base and J lost 6 bases. Germline lookup yields CDR1 LNHNV and CDR2 YYDKDF (reference sequence). This CDR3 is CATSRGTSGSNEQFF. The CDR3 region has the DNA TGTGCCACCAGCAGAGGGACTAGCGGGAGCAATGAGCAGTTCTTC.

The genes are TRBV28 and TRBJ2-7; a possible D gene is TRBD1 (5 bases). Germline-derived CDR1 and CDR2 are MDHEN and SYDVKM. The V gene lost 4 bases and the J gene lost 2 bases, with 21 bases spanning the gap. The length of the CDR3 is 17 residues. Here the CDR3 DNA reads TGTGCCAGCAGTTCCCCCTTTTATTCCGACAGTCCCTACGAGCAGTACTTC. It translates to CASSSPFYSDSPYEQYF. Filled out from reference TRBV28 and TRBJ2-7, the complete variable domain reads DVKVTQSSRYLVKRTGEKVFLECVQDMDHENMFWYRQDPGLGLRLIYFSYDVKMKEKGDIPEGYSVSREKKERFSLILESASTNQTSMYLCASSSPFYSDSPYEQYFGPGTRLTVT.

The CDR3 coding sequence is TGCAGCGTCACAAGGGCGGGAGGTAGCACAGATACGCAGTATTTT. Translation gives CSVTRAGGSTDTQYF. This chain connects TRBV29-1 to TRBJ2-3, with 8 bases identical to TRBD2. The germline CDR1 and CDR2 sequences are SQVTM and ANQGSEA. Losses at the gene ends were 6 bases for V and 0 bases for J; bases not matched to a gene: 8. The CDR3 consists of 15 residues.

The genes are TRBV7-8 and TRBJ2-7; the D gene is possibly TRBD2 (6 bases). CDR1 is SGHVS, CDR2 FQNEAQ, per germline. The CDR3 contains 13 residues. With 7 bases removed from V and 4 bases from J, the gap between germline ends came to 14 bases. CDR3 coding DNA: TGTGCCAGCACCCTTTGGGGAGGTTACGAGCAGTACTTC. It codes for CASTLWGGYEQYF.

The chain links TRBV7-2 to TRBJ2-7; 8 bases match TRBD2. Per the germline V gene, CDR1 is SGHTA and CDR2 is FQGNSA. Trimming at V came to 6 bases and at J to 3 bases, leaving 7 bases not matched to a gene. CDR3 length: 14 amino acids. This chain's CDR3 is CASRSSGPFYEQYF. In DNA, the CDR3 is TGTGCCAGCAGATCTAGCGGGCCCTTCTACGAGCAGTACTTC.

This chain connects TRBV5-1 to TRBJ2-1, with 8 bases identical to TRBD2. J was trimmed by 6 bases and V by 2 bases; bases with no gene match: 7. The CDR3 consists of 15 residues. Germline V gives CDR1 SGHRS, CDR2 YFSETQ. CDR3 DNA: TGCGCCAGCAGCTTAGCGGGAGAACCCAGCAATGAGCAGTTCTTC. It encodes CASSLAGEPSNEQFF.

The chain couples TRBV28 to TRBJ1-2; tentatively, D is TRBD1 (6 bases). CDR1 is MDHEN, CDR2 SYDVKM, per germline. This CDR3 spans 14 amino acids. The V end was cut by 4 bases, the J end by 8 bases, with 17 bases between. The CDR3: CASSSRTDSFGYTF. DNA for the CDR3: TGTGCCAGCAGTTCCCGGACAGACTCCTTCGGCTACACCTTC.

This clone was observed once. The J gene is TRBJ2-6, the V gene TRBV11-2; 7 bases line up with TRBD1. The V gene's germline CDR1 is SGHAT and CDR2 FQNNGV. CDR3 length: 17 residues. Trimming removed 1 base from V and 0 bases from J; junction bases left unmatched: 3. The CDR3 sequence is CASSLVGQSSGANVLTF. The CDR3 DNA is TGTGCCAGCAGCTTAGTGGGACAGAGCTCTGGGGCCAACGTCCTGACTTTC. Full variable domain (rest looked up from reference TRBV11-2 and TRBJ2-6): EAGVAQSPRYKIIEKRQSVAFWCNPISGHATLYWYQQILGQGPKLLIQFQNNGVVDDSQLPKDRFSAERLKGVDSTLKIQPAKLEDSAVYLCASSLVGQSSGANVLTFGAGSRLTVL.

This clone has a single count. The chain has TRBV6-5 and TRBJ2-3; TRBD2 matches at 14 bases. V was clipped by 11 bases and J by 0 bases; unmatched bases: 4. This CDR3 is 15 amino acids long. Germline V CDR1 and CDR2: MNHEY, SVGAGI. The CDR3 coding sequence is TGTGCCTCGGGACTAGCGGGAGCTAGCACAGATACGCAGTATTTT. This encodes CASGLAGASTDTQYF.

This rearrangement joins TRBV6-1 to TRBJ1-2; 8 bases are a match to TRBD1. Unmatched junction bases numbered 8, after V lost 6 bases and J lost 5 bases. Germline V gene data show CDR1 as MNHNS and CDR2 as SASEGT. The CDR3 length is 14 residues. CDR3 amino acids: CASSPLGTGYGYTF. The CDR3 DNA is TGTGCCAGCAGCCCCCTGGGGACAGGTTATGGCTACACCTTC.

This chain joins TRBV28 and TRBJ1-5; a weak D match, TRBD1 (6 bases). CDR3 length: 15 residues. Trimming took 4 bases from V and 7 from J, leaving 17 bases between them. Germline V gene data show CDR1 as MDHEN and CDR2 as SYDVKM. The CDR3 loop is CASSSRGAFGQPQHF. CDR3 sequence (DNA): TGTGCCAGCAGTTCTCGGGGGGCTTTCGGGCAGCCCCAGCATTTT.

The chain has TRBV6-5 and TRBJ2-1, with D tentatively TRBD1 (6 bases). This CDR3 has 14 residues. V lost 2 bases to trimming and J lost 10 bases, with 15 bases between them. The germline gives CDR1 MNHEY, CDR2 SVGAGI. CDR3 sequence (DNA): TGTGCCAGCAGTTACGGCAGGGGACGTTACGAGCAGTTCTTC. This translates into CASSYGRGRYEQFF.

This chain connects TRBV12-5 to TRBJ1-1; D might be TRBD1 (5 bases). The ends were cut back, 1 base at V and 8 bases at J, with 8 bases in the middle. This CDR3 comprises 12 residues. Germline loops: CDR1 LGHNT, CDR2 FRNRAP. DNA for the CDR3: TGTGCTAGTGGTTTGGAGGGACTCGAAGCTTTCTTT. Protein: CASGLEGLEAFF.

This clone was recorded only once. This chain uses TRBV5-6 with TRBJ2-7, with a weak D call TRBD2 (6 bases). Germline V lookup: CDR1 SGHDT, CDR2 YYEEEE. The CDR3 length is 13 residues. Trimming took 3 bases from V and 4 from J, leaving 11 bases between them. The CDR3 reads CASSWSGRYEQYF. The CDR3 DNA is TGTGCCAGCAGCTGGTCAGGGAGGTACGAGCAGTACTTC.

V gene TRBV13 combines with J gene TRBJ2-1; unclear D gene. With 3 bases removed from V and 0 bases from J, the gap between germline ends came to 6 bases. The CDR3 loop spans 14 amino acids. The germline CDR1 and CDR2 sequences are PRHDT and FYEKMQ (reference sequence). The CDR3 loop is CASSFLSSYNEQFF. The CDR3 nucleotides are TGTGCCAGCAGCTTTCTGAGCTCCTACAATGAGCAGTTCTTC.

The chain recombines TRBV11-2 with TRBJ2-7, with 7 nucleotides matching TRBD1. With 4 bases clipped from V and 5 bases from J, the junction kept 8 bases outside the gene matches. This CDR3 has 14 amino acids. Germline CDR1 SGHAT, CDR2 FQNNGV. The CDR3 nucleotides read TGTGCCAGCAGCTATTCGACAGGGAGCAACGAGCAGTACTTC. Protein: CASSYSTGSNEQYF.

V usage is TRBV9 and J usage is TRBJ1-4; D not certain. Germline V gene lookup returns CDR1 SGDLS and CDR2 YYNGEE. The CDR3 loop spans 14 amino acids. V was clipped by 0 bases and J by 8 bases, with 11 bases between them. CDR3 nucleotides: TGTGCCAGCAGCGTAGGTTTAGGCGGCGAAAAACTGTTTTTT. Its translation: CASSVGLGGEKLFF.